The 31 T cell receptor beta chains in this list originate from one sample, sequenced in a study of Ad26.COV2.S vaccination and SARS-CoV-2 variants (dated by TCRdb to the early 2020s). The label giving this sample's treatment or condition can be read as: roughly 20 received Ad26.COV2.S at low or high dose, single or two shots; 5 received placebo; per-sample allocation not given. For vaccine and placebo recipients, repertoires were sequenced using samples collected on day 63 after the first injection. The library was obtained by the immunoSEQ multiplex PCR assay. The table comes from immuneACCESS by way of TCRdb, which keeps in-frame sequences with V and J called. Part of the clones is missing from these tables; in studies checked, under half for an unresolved V gene and the rest for unknown reasons. Counted in this sample were fewer than 400,000 clones; 85% to 90% of them appeared once. About 5.4% of the sample is held by the ten biggest clonotypes.

The sequencing here drew on peripheral blood, taken in a trial of Ad26.COV2.S vaccine versus placebo. The receptors were sampled from a person between 18 and 65 years old who received the Ad26.COV2.S COVID-19 vaccine or a placebo.

The chain couples TRBV7-9 to TRBJ2-3; no definite D call. Germline-derived CDR1 and CDR2 are SEHNR and FQNEAQ (reference sequence). The V end was cut by 5 bases, the J end by 1 base, with 7 bases between. The length of the CDR3 is 13 residues. The CDR3 loop reads CASSRHGTDTQYF. CDR3 nucleotides: TGTGCCAGCAGCCGGCACGGCACAGATACGCAGTATTTT. Complete variable domain (other parts from reference TRBV7-9 and TRBJ2-3): DTGVSQNPRHKITKRGQNVTFRCDPISEHNRLYWYRQTLGQGPEFLTYFQNEAQLEKSRLLSDRFSAERPKGSFSTLEIQRTEQGDSAMYLCASSRHGTDTQYFGPGTRLTVL.

This chain uses TRBV7-8 with TRBJ1-2; D unresolved. The CDR3 totals 13 residues. CDR1 and CDR2 from the germline V gene are SGHVS and FQNEAQ. V shed 2 bases and J shed 7 bases, with 11 bases lying between them. CDR3: CASSLQKQGGYTF. For the CDR3, the DNA is TGTGCCAGCAGCTTACAGAAACAAGGTGGCTACACCTTC.

The chain links TRBV15 to TRBJ1-4; the D is unclear. V lost 1 base to trimming and J lost 5 bases, with 8 bases between them. This CDR3 is built from 14 residues. Germline CDR1 and CDR2: LNHNV and YYDKDF (reference sequence). The CDR3 nucleotides are TGTGCCACCAGCAGAGGGGCGGGGAATGAAAAACTGTTTTTT. Encoded protein: CATSRGAGNEKLFF.

The chain uses TRBV6-5 and TRBJ2-3; tentative D call: TRBD1 (5 bases). V shed 5 bases and J shed 1 base, with 13 bases lying between them. The length of the CDR3 is 15 residues. The germline CDR1 and CDR2 sequences are MNHEY and SVGAGI. CDR3 residues: CASSIRLTGTDTQYF. CDR3 nucleotides: TGTGCCAGCAGTATCAGACTGACAGGCACAGATACGCAGTATTTT.

This clone was observed a single time. The chain combines TRBV3-1 (or the pseudogene TRBV3-2) with TRBJ2-1; D assignment may be TRBD1 or TRBD2 (6 bases each). CDR1 LGHDT and CDR2 YNNKEL come from the germline V gene (reference sequence). Deletions cut 4 bases from V and 2 bases from J, with 12 bases between. This CDR3 is built from 15 residues. The CDR3 coding sequence is TGTGCCAGCAGCCGGTCGGAGGGGGCCTACAATGAGCAGTTCTTC. Its translation is CASSRSEGAYNEQFF.

The genes are TRBV18 and TRBJ1-2; D call uncertain. V was cut by 5 bases and J by 4 bases, with 17 bases left in between. CDR3 length equals 15 residues. Germline CDR1 and CDR2: KGHSH and LQKENI. The CDR3 DNA follows: TGTGCCAGCTCAGAAGGAGATGGGAACTTCTATGGCTACACCTTC. Its protein product is CASSEGDGNFYGYTF.

This chain joins TRBV12-5 and TRBJ2-7; D remains unclear. The germline V and J ends were trimmed by 7 bases and 2 bases, with 12 bases remaining between them. The CDR3 covers 13 residues. Germline CDR1 reads LGHNT; CDR2 reads FRNRAP. The CDR3 coding sequence is TGTGCTAGTGATTTATTCCGGGCCTACGAGCAGTACGTC. Encoded protein: CASDLFRAYEQYV.

This clone occurred once. The rearrangement uses TRBV6-5 and TRBJ2-1; 7 bases fit TRBD1. The ends lost 6 bases at V and 3 bases at J; junction bases unmatched: 2. The CDR3 covers 13 residues. CDR1 is MNHEY and CDR2 is SVGAGI in the germline V gene. CDR3: CASSRDSYNEQFF. For the CDR3, the DNA is TGTGCCAGCAGCCGGGACAGCTACAATGAGCAGTTCTTC.

This rearrangement joins TRBV12-3 or TRBV12-4 to TRBJ2-5; no clear D gene. This CDR3 has 12 amino acids. With 2 bases removed from V and 3 bases from J, the gap between germline ends came to 4 bases. CDR3: CASSLIKETQYF. In nucleotides, the CDR3 is TGTGCCAGCAGTTTAATAAAAGAGACCCAGTACTTC.

J is TRBJ2-7 and V is TRBV5-1; possibly TRBD1 or TRBD2 for D (5 bases each). This CDR3 contains 13 residues. Germline CDR1 is SGHRS and CDR2 is YFSETQ. Between the trimmed V and J ends, which lost 4 bases and 4 bases, there was a span of 12 bases. CDR3 region: CASSPRDEYEQYF. CDR3 bases: TGCGCCAGCAGCCCCCGGGACGAGTACGAGCAGTACTTC. Based on the CDR3 plus reference TRBV5-1 and TRBJ2-7, the full variable domain is KAGVTQTPRYLIKTRGQQVTLSCSPISGHRSVSWYQQTPGQGLQFLFEYFSETQRNKGNFPGRFSGRQFSNSRSEMNVSTLELGDSALYLCASSPRDEYEQYFGPGTRLTVT.

The chain recombines TRBV7-2 with TRBJ2-1; 8 nucleotides match TRBD1. J was trimmed by 5 bases and V by 5 bases; bases with no gene match: 17. The CDR3 spans 18 residues. Germline lookup yields CDR1 SGHTA and CDR2 FQGNSA. CDR3 bases: TGTGCCAGCAGCCAACGTCCCGGGACAGGAAATCTAAACAATGAGCAGTTCTTC. It is translated as CASSQRPGTGNLNNEQFF.

The rearrangement links TRBV29-1 to TRBJ2-1; TRBD2 agrees at 9 bases. J lost 9 bases, V lost 6 bases, and 12 bases had no gene match. Germline CDR1 is SQVTM and CDR2 is ANQGSEA. CDR3 length: 14 amino acids. CDR3 nucleotide sequence: TGCAGCGTGCGACGGTCTAGCGGGAAAAGTGAGCAGTTCTTC. The encoded protein is CSVRRSSGKSEQFF.

This chain links TRBV7-2 with TRBJ2-3; 10 nucleotides line up with TRBD2. The V and J ends lost 3 bases and 2 bases, in that order; junction bases with no gene match: 5. Germline values: CDR1 SGHTA, CDR2 FQGNSA. The CDR3 runs 16 residues. The CDR3 reads CASSFKLAGTTDTQYF. As DNA, the CDR3 is TGTGCCAGCAGCTTTAAACTAGCGGGAACCACAGATACGCAGTATTTT.

This chain uses TRBV2 with TRBJ1-2; TRBD1 agrees at 10 bases. J lost 8 bases, V lost 6 bases, and 15 bases had no gene match. The CDR3 length is 16 residues. Germline V gene data show CDR1 as SNHLY and CDR2 as FYNNEI. The CDR3 protein is CASRMGTGDLSWGYTF. DNA of the CDR3: TGTGCCAGCAGGATGGGGACAGGGGATCTTTCTTGGGGCTACACCTTC.

The chain recombines TRBV7-2 with TRBJ1-2, with D unclear. Germline CDR1 reads SGHTA; CDR2 reads FQGNSA. CDR3 length: 15 amino acids. V lost 4 bases and J 6 bases, leaving 18 bases between the germline ends. The CDR3 bases are TGTGCCAGCAGCTCCCCTGTCCTCCTCGGTAATGGCTACACCTTC. This translates into CASSSPVLLGNGYTF. The full variable domain, rest sourced from reference TRBV7-2 and TRBJ1-2, is GAGVSQSPSNKVTEKGKDVELRCDPISGHTALYWYRQSLGQGLEFLIYFQGNSAPDKSGLPSDRFSAERTGGSVSTLTIQRTQQEDSAVYLCASSSPVLLGNGYTFGSGTRLTVV.

Notes on this clone: Other DNA sequences in this specimen translate into the identical CDR3. V and J are TRBV18 and TRBJ2-5; 7 positions match TRBD2. J lost 4 bases, V lost 3 bases, and 5 bases had no gene match. This CDR3 comprises 14 residues. Germline values: CDR1 KGHSH, CDR2 LQKENI. CDR3 nucleotide sequence: TGTGCCAGCTCACCCCCCCCGGGGGGAGAGACCCAGTACTTC. Protein sequence: CASSPPPGGETQYF.

Ten or more counts support this clone. V usage is TRBV7-9 and J usage is TRBJ1-4, with D tentatively TRBD1 (5 bases). The CDR3 loop spans 14 amino acids. The ends were cut back, 5 bases at V and 8 bases at J, with 15 bases in the middle. The germline gives CDR1 SEHNR, CDR2 FQNEAQ (reference sequence). The CDR3: CASSILQGVEKLFF. In DNA form, the CDR3 reads TGTGCCAGCAGCATACTCCAGGGTGTGGAAAAACTGTTTTTT.

The chain has TRBV6-5 and TRBJ2-3, with D perhaps TRBD1 (5 bases). V was clipped by 7 bases and J by 1 base, with 12 bases between them. The CDR3 sequence is 14 residues long. The germline gives CDR1 MNHEY, CDR2 SVGAGI. The CDR3 nucleotides read TGTGCCAGCACAGGGCATCGTGGCACAGATACGCAGTATTTT. This codes for CASTGHRGTDTQYF.

The genes are TRBV12-3 or TRBV12-4 and TRBJ1-1; 10 bases agree with TRBD1. Unmatched junction bases numbered 6, after V lost 8 bases and J lost 12 bases. The CDR3 sequence is 11 residues long. CDR3 amino acids: CASARQGATFF. The CDR3 DNA reads TGTGCCAGCGCCCGACAGGGGGCAACTTTCTTT.

The chain employs TRBV5-1 and TRBJ2-2; D may correspond to TRBD1 or TRBD2 (6 bases each). CDR1 and CDR2 from the germline V gene are SGHRS and YFSETQ. Trimming cost V 4 bases and J 3 bases, with 16 bases left between them. This CDR3 has 16 amino acids. In DNA form, the CDR3 reads TGCGCCAGCAGCGGATGGACGGGGGCGGACACCGGGGAGCTGTTTTTT. It yields the protein CASSGWTGADTGELFF.

Here the CDR3 DNA reads TGTGCCAGCAGGGAATCCGACAGGGGGCTAGCGGAGCTGTTTTTT. Translated: CASRESDRGLAELFF. The chain combines TRBV28 with TRBJ2-2; 10 bases match TRBD1. Germline values: CDR1 MDHEN, CDR2 SYDVKM. The length of the CDR3 is 15 residues. The V gene end was trimmed by 6 bases and the J gene end by 10 bases; junction bases not matched to a gene: 11.

The J gene is TRBJ2-2, the V gene TRBV5-4, with 10 bases identical to TRBD2. Germline CDR1 and CDR2: SGHNT and YYREEE (reference sequence). The CDR3 runs to 15 residues. V gave up 0 bases and J gave up 5 bases; unmatched junction bases: 1. The CDR3 protein is CASSLVLAGTGELFF. CDR3 DNA sequence: TGTGCCAGCAGCTTGGTACTAGCGGGAACCGGGGAGCTGTTTTTT.

The DNA for the CDR3 is TGTGCCAGCAGCCAAGATCCTCAGACAGGGGGCCAGTATGGCTACACCTTC. Amino acids: CASSQDPQTGGQYGYTF. This chain joins TRBV3-1 (or the pseudogene TRBV3-2) and TRBJ1-2; 10 bases agree with TRBD1. V gave up 0 bases and J gave up 5 bases; unmatched junction bases: 9. The CDR3 contains 17 residues. The V gene's germline CDR1 is LGHDT and CDR2 YNNKEL (reference sequence).

The chain is built from TRBV28 and TRBJ1-5; D gene unclear. The germline V and J ends were trimmed by 6 bases and 7 bases, with 28 bases remaining between them. From germline, CDR1 is MDHEN and CDR2 SYDVKM. This CDR3 contains 18 residues. The CDR3 loop reads CASSEREDTRVRPQPQHF. The CDR3 DNA reads TGTGCCAGCAGCGAACGAGAGGATACTAGGGTTCGTCCCCAGCCCCAGCATTTT.

This clone was detected once. The chain uses TRBV6-1 and TRBJ2-3; tentatively, D is TRBD1 or TRBD2 (7 bases each). CDR1 and CDR2 from the germline V gene are MNHNS and SASEGT. V lost 1 base, J lost 3 bases, and 11 bases lay in between. The CDR3 runs to 15 residues. CDR3 sequence reads: CASSEGEGQTDTQYF. The CDR3 bases are TGTGCCAGCAGTGAAGGGGAGGGACAGACAGATACGCAGTATTTT.

The chain couples TRBV7-2 to TRBJ2-5; TRBD1 matches at 8 bases. The ends lost 2 bases at V and 4 bases at J; junction bases unmatched: 9. The CDR3 totals 16 residues. The germline gives CDR1 SGHTA, CDR2 FQGNSA. The CDR3 is CASSLMGQGAGETQYF. For the CDR3, the DNA is TGTGCCAGCAGCTTAATGGGGCAGGGGGCGGGAGAGACCCAGTACTTC.

This chain uses TRBV18 with TRBJ1-5; TRBD1 is a possible D gene (6 bases). Germline CDR1 reads KGHSH; CDR2 reads LQKENI. The CDR3 has 17 amino acids. With 0 bases removed from V and 0 bases from J, the gap between germline ends came to 12 bases. CDR3 loop: CASSPPTGAYSNQPQHF. CDR3 DNA sequence: TGTGCCAGCTCACCACCAACGGGGGCGTATAGCAATCAGCCCCAGCATTTT.

The CDR3 sequence is CASSLGVGTGELFF. The DNA of the CDR3 is TGTGCCAGCAGCTTAGGGGTCGGGACCGGGGAGCTGTTTTTT. This sequence joins TRBV11-2 and TRBJ2-2; D is unclear. Per the germline V gene, CDR1 is SGHAT and CDR2 is FQNNGV. This CDR3 contains 14 residues. V lost 1 base and J 5 bases, leaving 8 bases between the germline ends.

The chain employs TRBV10-2 and TRBJ1-2, with D maybe TRBD1 (5 bases). The CDR3 is made up of 11 amino acids. Germline CDR1 and CDR2: WSHSY and SAAADI. V was pared by 5 bases and J by 4 bases, with 5 bases between. CDR3 region: CASSQGYGYTF. In DNA, the CDR3 is TGCGCCAGCAGTCAGGGCTATGGCTACACCTTC.

This clone was observed once. The chain uses TRBV9 and TRBJ1-2, with D unclear. Looked up from germline, CDR1 is SGDLS and CDR2 is YYNGEE. V lost 0 bases and J 4 bases, leaving 16 bases between the germline ends. The CDR3 contains 16 residues. CDR3 in amino acids: CASSVAADKKFYGYTF. CDR3 DNA: TGTGCCAGCAGCGTAGCTGCCGACAAAAAGTTCTATGGCTACACCTTC.

The V gene is TRBV28, the J gene TRBJ1-4, with TRBD1 matching 9 bases. The CDR3 covers 13 residues. Trimming took 2 bases from V and 8 from J; bases not matched to a gene: 0. Per germline, CDR1 MDHEN and CDR2 SYDVKM. Here the CDR3 DNA reads TGTGCCAGCAGTTTAGACAGGGGGGAAAAACTGTTTTTT. It codes for CASSLDRGEKLFF.